This section outlines one T cell receptor (beta chain) sequence together with its context. The same CDR3 arises from other DNA sequences in this sample as well. This record comes from a study of control samples from healthy donors and cancer patients. Using immunoSEQ multiplex PCR, the repertoire was profiled, and TCRdb retains in-frame clones only, with some absent. In the table there are around 40,000 clones, approximately 89% of which are singletons. The germline CDR1 and CDR2 sequences are SNHLY and FYNNEI. Deletions cut 7 bases from V and 4 bases from J, with 11 bases between. The CDR3 covers 13 residues.

The TCR was taken from a woman between 40 and 55 years old with head and neck cancer. V is TRBV2 and J is TRBJ2-1; no definite D call. The sequenced sample consisted of PBMCs. The CDR3 sequence is CASNGRIYNEQFF. The CDR3 region has the DNA TGTGCCAGCAACGGCAGGATTTACAATGAGCAGTTCTTC.